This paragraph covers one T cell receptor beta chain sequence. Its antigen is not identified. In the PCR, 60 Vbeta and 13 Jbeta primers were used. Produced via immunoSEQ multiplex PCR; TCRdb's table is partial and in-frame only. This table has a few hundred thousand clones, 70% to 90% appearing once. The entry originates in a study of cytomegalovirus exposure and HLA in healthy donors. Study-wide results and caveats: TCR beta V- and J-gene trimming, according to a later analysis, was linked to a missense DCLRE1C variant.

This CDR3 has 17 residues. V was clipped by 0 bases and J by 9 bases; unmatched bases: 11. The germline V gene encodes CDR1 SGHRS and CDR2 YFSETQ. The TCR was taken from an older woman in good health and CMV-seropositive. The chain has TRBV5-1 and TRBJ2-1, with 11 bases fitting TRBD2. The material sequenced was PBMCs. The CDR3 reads CASSLVASGRQKAEQFF. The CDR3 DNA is TGCGCCAGCAGCTTGGTGGCTAGCGGGAGGCAAAAGGCTGAGCAGTTCTTC. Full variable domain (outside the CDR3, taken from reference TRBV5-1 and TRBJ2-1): KAGVTQTPRYLIKTRGQQVTLSCSPISGHRSVSWYQQTPGQGLQFLFEYFSETQRNKGNFPGRFSGRQFSNSRSEMNVSTLELGDSALYLCASSLVASGRQKAEQFFGPGTRLTVL.